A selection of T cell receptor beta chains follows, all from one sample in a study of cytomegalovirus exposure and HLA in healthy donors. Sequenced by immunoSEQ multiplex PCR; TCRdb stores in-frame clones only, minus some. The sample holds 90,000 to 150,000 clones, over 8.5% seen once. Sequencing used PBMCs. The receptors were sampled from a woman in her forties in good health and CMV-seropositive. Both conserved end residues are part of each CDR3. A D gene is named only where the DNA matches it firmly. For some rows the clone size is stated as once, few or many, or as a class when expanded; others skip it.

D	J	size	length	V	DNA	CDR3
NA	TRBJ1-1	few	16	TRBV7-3	TGTGCCAGCAGCCCAGGCGGGGGGCGGCGGAACACTGAAGCTTTCTTT	CASSPGGGRRNTEAFF
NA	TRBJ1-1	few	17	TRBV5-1	TGCGCCAGCAGCTTGGACAGGACCTACCCAGGGAACACTGAAGCTTTCTTT	CASSLDRTYPGNTEAFF
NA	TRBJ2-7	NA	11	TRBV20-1	TGCAGTGCAATTAACAACTACGAGCAGTACTTC	CSAINNYEQYF
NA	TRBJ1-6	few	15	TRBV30	TGTGCCTGGACCCGGGATCTGGGTGAGGATTCACCCCTCCACTTT	CAWTRDLGEDSPLHF
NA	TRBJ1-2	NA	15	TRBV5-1	TGCGCCAGCAGCTTGGAGAAGGGGGGGACTTATGGCTACACCTTC	CASSLEKGGTYGYTF
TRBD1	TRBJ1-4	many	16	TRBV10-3	TGTGCCATCAGTGACCGACGGGACAGGGGAATTGAAAAACTGTTTTTT	CAISDRRDRGIEKLFF
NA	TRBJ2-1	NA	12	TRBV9	TGTGCCAGCAGCGTAGGCGGGGATGAGCAGTTCTTC	CASSVGGDEQFF
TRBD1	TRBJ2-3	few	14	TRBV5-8	TGTGCCAGCAGCCCAGGACAGGCAGGGGATACGCAGTATTTT	CASSPGQAGDTQYF
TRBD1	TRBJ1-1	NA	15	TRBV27	TGTGCCAGCAGTTTATCGCGACAGGGTGCGACTGAAGCTTTCTTT	CASSLSRQGATEAFF
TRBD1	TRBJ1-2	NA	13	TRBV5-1	TGCGCCAGCAGCTTGGAAGTACAGGGGGTTCCCACCTTC	CASSLEVQGVPTF
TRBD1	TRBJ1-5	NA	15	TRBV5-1	TGCGCCAGCAGACGGACAGGGGATAGCAATCAGCCCCAGCATTTT	CASRRTGDSNQPQHF
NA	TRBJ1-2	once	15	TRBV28	TGTGCCAGCAGCCCGGGGGGGGCGATGTACTATGGCTACACCTTC	CASSPGGAMYYGYTF
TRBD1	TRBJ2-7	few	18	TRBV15	TGTGCCACCAGCAGCCGACGAGGGGGACAGGGGTTCGCCCACGAGCAGTACTTC	CATSSRRGGQGFAHEQYF
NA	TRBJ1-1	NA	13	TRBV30	TGTGCCTGGAGCCTACAGGGAGGGACTGAAGCTTTCTTT	CAWSLQGGTEAFF
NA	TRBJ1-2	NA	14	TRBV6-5	TGTGCCAGCAGTTACACATCAATGAGGGCTGGCTACACCTTC	CASSYTSMRAGYTF
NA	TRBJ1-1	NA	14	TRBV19	TGTGCCAGTAGTATTGACAGGCTGAACACTGAAGCTTTCTTT	CASSIDRLNTEAFF
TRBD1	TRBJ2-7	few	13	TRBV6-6	TGTGCCAGCAGCTTCGACAGGGCCTACGAGCAGTACTTC	CASSFDRAYEQYF
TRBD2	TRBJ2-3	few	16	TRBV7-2	TGTGCCAGCAGCTTCAGCGGGGGGGCCGGGACAGATACGCAGTATTTT	CASSFSGGAGTDTQYF
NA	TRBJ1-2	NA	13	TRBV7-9	TGTGCCAGCAGCCCGGCGGCAGTGTATGGCTACACCTTC	CASSPAAVYGYTF
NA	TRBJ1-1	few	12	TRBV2	TGTGCCAGCAGTGAACAGGGCACTGAAGCTTTCTTT	CASSEQGTEAFF
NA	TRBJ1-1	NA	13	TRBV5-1	TGCGCCAGCAGCTTGGAAGGGGGCACTGAAGCTTTCTTT	CASSLEGGTEAFF
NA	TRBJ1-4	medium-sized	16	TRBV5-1	TGCGCCAGCAGATACAGCAGTCATCCCATTAATGAAAAACTGTTTTTT	CASRYSSHPINEKLFF
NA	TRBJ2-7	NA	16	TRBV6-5	TGTGCCAGCAGTTACTCGATATCGGGGAACTCCTACGAGCAGTACTTC	CASSYSISGNSYEQYF
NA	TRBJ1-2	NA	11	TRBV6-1	TGTGCCAGCAGTTCCGAGAGGGGCTACACCTTC	CASSSERGYTF
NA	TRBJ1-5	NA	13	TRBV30	TGTGCCTGGAGTGAGGACAGTTTGCAGCCCCAGCATTTT	CAWSEDSLQPQHF
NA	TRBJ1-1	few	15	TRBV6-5	TGTGCCAGCACCCGTCCGGGAGTGAGGAACACTGAAGCTTTCTTT	CASTRPGVRNTEAFF
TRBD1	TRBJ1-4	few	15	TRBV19	TGTGCCAGTAGTTTCCGACAGGGCCTCGTTGAAAAACTGTTTTTT	CASSFRQGLVEKLFF
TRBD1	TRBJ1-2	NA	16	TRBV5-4	TGTGCCAGCAGCAGCGGACAGGGGGCGACCTATAGTCGCTACACCTTC	CASSSGQGATYSRYTF
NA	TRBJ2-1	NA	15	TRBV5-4	TGTGCCAGCAGCTTCGGGAAAGGGGGTTACAATGAGCAGTTCTTC	CASSFGKGGYNEQFF
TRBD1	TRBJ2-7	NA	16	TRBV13	TGTGCCAGCAGCTTACCCCCCGGGACAGGAGTTTACGAGCAGTACTTC	CASSLPPGTGVYEQYF
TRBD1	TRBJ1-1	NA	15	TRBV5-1	TGCGCCAGCAGCCTGGGACAGGGACCGCACACTGAAGCTTTCTTT	CASSLGQGPHTEAFF
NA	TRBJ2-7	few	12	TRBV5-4	TGTGCCAGCAAAGGCAGCGCCTACGAGCAGTACTTC	CASKGSAYEQYF
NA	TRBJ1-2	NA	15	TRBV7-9	TGTGCCAGCAGTGGAGGGTCGGGGGGCCTTTATGGCTACACCTTC	CASSGGSGGLYGYTF
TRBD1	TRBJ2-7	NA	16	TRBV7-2	TGTGCCAGCAGCCCCAGGTTGGGACAGGGGGCCTACGAGCAGTACTTC	CASSPRLGQGAYEQYF
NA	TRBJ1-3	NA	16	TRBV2	TGTGCCAGCAGTGGTGTAGAAGGGGGACCTGGAAACACCATATATTTT	CASSGVEGGPGNTIYF
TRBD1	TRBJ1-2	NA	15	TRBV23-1	TGCGCCACCGATACTAAGGACAGGGGCCACTATGGCTACACCTTC	CATDTKDRGHYGYTF
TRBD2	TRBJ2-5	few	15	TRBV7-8	TGTGCCAGCAGTTCTAGCGGGGGACGGAAAGAGACCCAGTACTTC	CASSSSGGRKETQYF